This TCR beta chain was obtained from a study of blood T cells in healthy people across ages. Each donor gave ten milliliters of peripheral blood. Isolation yielded PBMCs, at least 7 million per sample, in every case. Germline assignment: CDR1 SGHTA and CDR2 FQGNSA. Trimming left V 5 bases short and J 5 bases short, with 15 bases between. This CDR3 spans 15 amino acids. Turning to this clonotype: Its antigen is not identified.

Study-wide points: Diversity was higher, and naive CD4+ cells more numerous, in long-lived donors than in aged donors.

Primers used in a second PCR of roughly 6 to 12 cycles were a sample-barcoded 5' primer and a J-beta primer mix. TCRdb redid the calling of the 5' RACE reads with MiXCR, one entry per CDR3 protein. Altogether under 800,000 distinct CDR3 sequences are present, under 25% being singletons, with the ten largest covering 3.5% to 4%. This clonotype was obtained from a man in his 70s in good health. Sequenced sample: blood. The rearrangement links TRBV7-2 to TRBJ2-2; D not resolved. The CDR3 DNA is TGTGCCAGCAGCGCCCAGCGCCTGGGGACCGGGGAGCTGTTTTTT. This gives the protein CASSAQRLGTGELFF.